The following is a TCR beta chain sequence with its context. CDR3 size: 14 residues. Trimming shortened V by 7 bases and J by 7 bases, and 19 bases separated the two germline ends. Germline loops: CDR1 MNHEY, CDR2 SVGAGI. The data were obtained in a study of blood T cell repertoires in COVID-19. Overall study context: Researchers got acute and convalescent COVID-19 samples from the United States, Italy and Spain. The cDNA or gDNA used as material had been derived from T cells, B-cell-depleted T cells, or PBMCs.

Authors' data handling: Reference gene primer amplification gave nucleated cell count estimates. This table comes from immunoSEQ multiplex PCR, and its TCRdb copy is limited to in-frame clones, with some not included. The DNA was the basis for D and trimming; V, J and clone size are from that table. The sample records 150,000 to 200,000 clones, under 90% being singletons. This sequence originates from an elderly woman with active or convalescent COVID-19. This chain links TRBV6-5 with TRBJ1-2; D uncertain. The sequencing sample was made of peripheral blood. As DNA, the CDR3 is TGTGCCAGCACCGAGAACCCGAGGGCAGCTGGCTACACCTTC. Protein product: CASTENPRAAGYTF.